This TCR beta chain was profiled in a study of T cell responses to AZD1222 COVID-19 vaccine. Study-wide background: Pooling covered second doses at about 4 or about 12 weeks.

Overall study findings and caveats: Once two AZD1222 doses were given, Spike-specific TCR breadth and depth went up. Targeting of unmutated variant regions was reportedly seen in nearly half of spike-specific TCRs. Donors, mostly white British, included more females; clonal diversity was possibly underestimated.

In this sample, this clone turned up once. Antigen unknown. The protocol was immunoSEQ multiplex PCR, while the TCRdb copy is restricted to in-frame clones and leaves out a portion. The sample contains about 190,000 clones, over 80% of which appear only once. Germline lookup yields CDR1 DFQATT and CDR2 SNEGSKA (reference sequence). The CDR3 totals 11 residues. V was shortened by 4 bases and J by 12 bases, with 10 bases between the two germline ends. The TCR sequence derives from an adult in good health. J is TRBJ1-6 and V is TRBV20-1, with D uncertain. The sample here was peripheral blood, taken on day 0 of AZD1222 vaccination. The CDR3 bases are TGCAGTGCTAACTGGGAGGGACCCCTCCACTTT. Its protein product is CSANWEGPLHF.